This TCR beta chain was recorded in a study of cytomegalovirus exposure and HLA in healthy donors. Trimming cost V 4 bases and J 3 bases, with 15 bases left between them. The CDR3 has 15 residues. Germline lookup yields CDR1 SGHVS and CDR2 FQNEAQ. The study ran its PCR with 60 Vbeta and 13 Jbeta primers. Profiling relied on immunoSEQ multiplex PCR, and the TCRdb table lists in-frame clones only, not all of them. The table lists around 140,000 clones, 70% to 85% of them singletons. As for this clone: Its antigen is currently unknown.

General study points: In a later analysis, HLA-associated TCR beta chains were more clonally expanded than equally common others. Later analysis identified some 16,000 TCR beta sequences associated with HLA alleles, using a false discovery rate threshold of 0.05.

Sequencing was performed on PBMCs. This clonotype was sampled from a male donor in good health and CMV-seronegative. The rearrangement joins TRBV7-8 to TRBJ1-1; D is unclear. CDR3 coding DNA: TGTGCCAGCAGCTCCCGATTGCACGGGGACACTGAAGCTTTCTTT. This encodes CASSSRLHGDTEAFF.